The TCR beta chain described here comes from a study of T cell responses to AZD1222 COVID-19 vaccine. TCRdb's copy holds only in-frame clones and misses some; the assay was immunoSEQ multiplex PCR. The data show 150,000 to 200,000 clones, 90% to 95% seen once. V lost 0 bases and J lost 7, with 8 bases in between. The CDR3 loop spans 13 amino acids. CDR1 is SGHRS, CDR2 YFSETQ, per germline. As for this clone: Its antigen remains unknown.

Points from the study as a whole: Distributed over spike, vaccine-associated CD4 TCRs predominated at 160-218 and 743-854. It should be noted that donors were predominantly white British and more often female, and clonal diversity was possibly underestimated. Spike-specific TCR depth and breadth grew after two AZD1222 doses.

Sample: peripheral blood, taken on day 0 of AZD1222 vaccination. The sequence derives from an adult in good health. V is TRBV5-1 and J is TRBJ1-5; no clear D gene. DNA for the CDR3: TGCGCCAGCAGCTTGGAGACGGGGCAGCCCCAGCATTTT. This sequence encodes CASSLETGQPQHF.